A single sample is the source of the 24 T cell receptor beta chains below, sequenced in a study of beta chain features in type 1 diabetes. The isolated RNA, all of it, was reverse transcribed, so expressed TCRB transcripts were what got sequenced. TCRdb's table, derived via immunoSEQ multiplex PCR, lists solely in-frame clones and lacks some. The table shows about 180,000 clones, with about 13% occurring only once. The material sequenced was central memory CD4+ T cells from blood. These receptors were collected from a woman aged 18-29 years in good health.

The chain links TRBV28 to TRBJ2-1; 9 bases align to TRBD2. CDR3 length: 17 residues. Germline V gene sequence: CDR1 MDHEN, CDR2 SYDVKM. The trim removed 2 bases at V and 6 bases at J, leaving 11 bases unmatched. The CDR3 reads CASSLRGGLAGTNEQFF. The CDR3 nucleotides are TGTGCCAGCAGTTTAAGAGGGGGGCTAGCGGGGACCAATGAGCAGTTCTTC. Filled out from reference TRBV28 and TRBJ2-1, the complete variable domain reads DVKVTQSSRYLVKRTGEKVFLECVQDMDHENMFWYRQDPGLGLRLIYFSYDVKMKEKGDIPEGYSVSREKKERFSLILESASTNQTSMYLCASSLRGGLAGTNEQFFGPGTRLTVL.

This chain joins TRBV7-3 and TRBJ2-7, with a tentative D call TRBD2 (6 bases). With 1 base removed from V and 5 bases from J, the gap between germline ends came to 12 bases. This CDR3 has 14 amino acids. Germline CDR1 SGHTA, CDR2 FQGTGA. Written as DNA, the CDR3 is TGTGCCAGCAGCTTAATGGCGGGACCCGACGAGCAGTACTTC. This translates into CASSLMAGPDEQYF. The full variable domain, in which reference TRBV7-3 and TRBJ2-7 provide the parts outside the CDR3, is GAGVSQTPSNKVTEKGKYVELRCDPISGHTALYWYRQSLGQGPEFLIYFQGTGAADDSGLPNDRFFAVRPEGSVSTLKIQRTERGDSAVYLCASSLMAGPDEQYFGPGTRLTVT.

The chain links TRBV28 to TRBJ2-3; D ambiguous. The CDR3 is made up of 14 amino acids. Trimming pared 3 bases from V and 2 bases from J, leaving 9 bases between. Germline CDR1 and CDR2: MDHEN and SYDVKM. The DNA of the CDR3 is TGTGCCAGCAGTTTGGGCAGCCACACAGATACGCAGTATTTT. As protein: CASSLGSHTDTQYF.

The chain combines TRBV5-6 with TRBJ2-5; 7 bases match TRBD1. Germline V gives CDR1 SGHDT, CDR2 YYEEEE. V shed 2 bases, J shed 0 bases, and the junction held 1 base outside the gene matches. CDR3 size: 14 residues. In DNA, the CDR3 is TGTGCCAGCAGCTTCGGACAGGACCAAGAGACCCAGTACTTC. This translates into CASSFGQDQETQYF.

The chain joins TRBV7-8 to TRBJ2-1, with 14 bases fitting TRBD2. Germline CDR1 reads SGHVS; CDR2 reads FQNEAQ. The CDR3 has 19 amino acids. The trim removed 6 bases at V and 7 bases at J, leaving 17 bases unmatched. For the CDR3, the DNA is TGTGCCAGCAGTCGGGGGATCGGGACTAGCGGGAGTACGATTAATGAGCAGTTCTTC. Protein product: CASSRGIGTSGSTINEQFF.

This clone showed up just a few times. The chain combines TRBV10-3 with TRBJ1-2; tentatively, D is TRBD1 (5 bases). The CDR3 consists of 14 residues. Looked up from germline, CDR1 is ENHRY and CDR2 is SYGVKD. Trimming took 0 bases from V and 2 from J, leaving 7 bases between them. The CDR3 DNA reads TGTGCCATCAGTGAGTCATCAGGGAACTATGGCTACACCTTC. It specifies CAISESSGNYGYTF.

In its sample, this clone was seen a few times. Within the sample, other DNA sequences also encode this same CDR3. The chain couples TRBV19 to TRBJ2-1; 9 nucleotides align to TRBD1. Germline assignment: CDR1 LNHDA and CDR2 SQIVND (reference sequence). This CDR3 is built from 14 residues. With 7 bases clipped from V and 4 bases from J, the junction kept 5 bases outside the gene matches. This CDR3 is CASNAGTGYNEQFF. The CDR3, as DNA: TGTGCCAGTAACGCCGGGACAGGGTACAATGAGCAGTTCTTC.

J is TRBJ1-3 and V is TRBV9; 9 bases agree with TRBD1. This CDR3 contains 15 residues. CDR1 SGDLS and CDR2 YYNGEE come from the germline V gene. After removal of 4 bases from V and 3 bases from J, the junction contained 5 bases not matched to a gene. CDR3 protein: CASSSGQGGGNTIYF. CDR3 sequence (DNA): TGTGCCAGCAGCTCGGGACAGGGAGGTGGAAACACCATATATTTT.

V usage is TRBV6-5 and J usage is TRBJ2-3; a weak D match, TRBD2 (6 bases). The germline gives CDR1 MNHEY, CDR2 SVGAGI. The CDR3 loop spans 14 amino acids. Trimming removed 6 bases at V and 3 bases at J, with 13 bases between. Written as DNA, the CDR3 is TGTGCCAGCAGAGGGACTTCGGAAACAGATACGCAGTATTTT. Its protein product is CASRGTSETDTQYF.

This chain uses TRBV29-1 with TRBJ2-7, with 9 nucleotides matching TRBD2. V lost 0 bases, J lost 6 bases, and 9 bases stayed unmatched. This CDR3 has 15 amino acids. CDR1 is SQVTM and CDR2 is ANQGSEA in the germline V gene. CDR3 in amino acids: CSVEDKSGRSSEQYF. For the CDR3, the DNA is TGCAGCGTTGAAGATAAGAGCGGGAGGTCTTCCGAGCAGTACTTC.

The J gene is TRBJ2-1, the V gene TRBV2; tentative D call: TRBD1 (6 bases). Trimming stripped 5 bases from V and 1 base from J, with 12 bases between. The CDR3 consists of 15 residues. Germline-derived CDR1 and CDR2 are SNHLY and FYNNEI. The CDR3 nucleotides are TGTGCCAGCAGTCCGACGCAGGGGTCCTACAATGAGCAGTTCTTC. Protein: CASSPTQGSYNEQFF. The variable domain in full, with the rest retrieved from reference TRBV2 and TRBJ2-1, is EPEVTQTPSHQVTQMGQEVILRCVPISNHLYFYWYRQILGQKVEFLVSFYNNEISEKSEIFDDQFSVERPDGSNFTLKIRSTKLEDSAMYFCASSPTQGSYNEQFFGPGTRLTVL.

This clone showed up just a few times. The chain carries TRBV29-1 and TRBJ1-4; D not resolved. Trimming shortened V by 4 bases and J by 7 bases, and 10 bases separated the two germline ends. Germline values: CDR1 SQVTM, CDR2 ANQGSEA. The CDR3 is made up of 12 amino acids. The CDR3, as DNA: TGCAGCGTTGCTGGAACGGGTGAAAAACTGTTTTTT. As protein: CSVAGTGEKLFF.

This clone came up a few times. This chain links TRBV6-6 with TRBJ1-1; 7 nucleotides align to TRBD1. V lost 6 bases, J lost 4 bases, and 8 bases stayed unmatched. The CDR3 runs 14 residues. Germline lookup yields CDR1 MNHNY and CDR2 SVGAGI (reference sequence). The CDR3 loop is CASRPTSGGTEAFF. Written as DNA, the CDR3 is TGTGCCAGCAGACCGACTTCAGGGGGCACTGAAGCTTTCTTT.

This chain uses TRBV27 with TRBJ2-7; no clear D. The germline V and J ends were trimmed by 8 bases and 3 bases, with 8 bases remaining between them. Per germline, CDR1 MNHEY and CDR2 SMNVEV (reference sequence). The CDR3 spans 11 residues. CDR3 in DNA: TGTGCCAGCGTACTCAACTACGAGCAGTACTTC. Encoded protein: CASVLNYEQYF.

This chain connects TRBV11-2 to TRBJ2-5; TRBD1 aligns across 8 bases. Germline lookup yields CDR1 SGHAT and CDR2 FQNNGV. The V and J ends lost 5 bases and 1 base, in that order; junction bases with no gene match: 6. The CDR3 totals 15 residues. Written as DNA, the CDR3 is TGTGCCAGCAGCCGACAGGGGAGCATCCAAGAGACCCAGTACTTC. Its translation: CASSRQGSIQETQYF.

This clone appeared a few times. This chain's CDR3 is CASSTAGRLGDEQFF. CDR3 DNA: TGTGCCAGCAGCACTGCGGGGCGCCTTGGGGATGAGCAGTTCTTC. V usage is TRBV28 and J usage is TRBJ2-1; a weak D match, TRBD2 (6 bases). Between the trimmed V and J ends, which lost 6 bases and 8 bases, there was a span of 20 bases. The germline gives CDR1 MDHEN, CDR2 SYDVKM. The CDR3 spans 15 residues.

The CDR3 region is CAIRVPPYEQYF. The CDR3 DNA is TGTGCCATCCGGGTCCCACCCTACGAGCAGTACTTC. V usage is TRBV6-1 and J usage is TRBJ2-7; D remains ambiguous. CDR1 is MNHNS and CDR2 is SASEGT in the germline V gene. V lost 10 bases to trimming and J lost 2 bases, with 12 bases between them. The CDR3 length is 12 residues.

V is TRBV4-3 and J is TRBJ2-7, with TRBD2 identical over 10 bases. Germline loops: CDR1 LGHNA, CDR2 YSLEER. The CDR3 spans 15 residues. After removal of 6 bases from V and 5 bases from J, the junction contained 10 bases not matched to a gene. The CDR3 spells CASSRRASGGNEQYF. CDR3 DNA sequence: TGCGCCAGCAGTCGGAGGGCTAGCGGGGGAAACGAGCAGTACTTC.

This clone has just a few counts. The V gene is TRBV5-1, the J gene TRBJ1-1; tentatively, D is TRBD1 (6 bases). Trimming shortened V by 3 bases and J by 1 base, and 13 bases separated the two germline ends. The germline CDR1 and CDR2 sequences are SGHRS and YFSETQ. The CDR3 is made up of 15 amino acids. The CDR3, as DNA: TGCGCCAGCAGCTCAGGGGATCAGGGGAACACTGAAGCTTTCTTT. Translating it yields CASSSGDQGNTEAFF.

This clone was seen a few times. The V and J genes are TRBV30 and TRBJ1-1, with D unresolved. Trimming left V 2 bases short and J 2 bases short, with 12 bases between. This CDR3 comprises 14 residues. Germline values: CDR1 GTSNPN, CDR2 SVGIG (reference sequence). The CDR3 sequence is CAWSLPTLNTEAFF. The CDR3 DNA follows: TGTGCCTGGAGTCTTCCCACACTAAACACTGAAGCTTTCTTT.

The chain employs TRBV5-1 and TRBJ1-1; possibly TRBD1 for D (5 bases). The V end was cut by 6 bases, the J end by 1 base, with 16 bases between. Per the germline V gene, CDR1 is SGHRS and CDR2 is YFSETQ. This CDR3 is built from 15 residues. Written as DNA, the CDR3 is TGCGCCAGCAATCCGGGTGGGGCGCAGAACACTGAAGCTTTCTTT. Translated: CASNPGGAQNTEAFF.

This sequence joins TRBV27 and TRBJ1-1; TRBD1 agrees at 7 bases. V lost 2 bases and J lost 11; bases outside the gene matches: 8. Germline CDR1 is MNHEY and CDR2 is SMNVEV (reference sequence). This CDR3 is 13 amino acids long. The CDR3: CASSLRGGARAFF. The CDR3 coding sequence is TGTGCCAGCAGTTTAAGAGGGGGCGCCCGTGCTTTCTTT.

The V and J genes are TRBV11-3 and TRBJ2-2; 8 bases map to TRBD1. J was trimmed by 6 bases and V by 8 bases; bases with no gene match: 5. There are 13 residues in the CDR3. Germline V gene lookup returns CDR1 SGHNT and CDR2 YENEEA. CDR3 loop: CASGQGRAGELFF. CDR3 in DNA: TGTGCCAGCGGACAGGGAAGAGCCGGGGAGCTGTTTTTT. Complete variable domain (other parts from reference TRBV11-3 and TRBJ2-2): EAGVVQSPRYKIIEKKQPVAFWCNPISGHNTLYWYLQNLGQGPELLIRYENEEAVDDSQLPKDRFSAERLKGVDSTLKIQPAELGDSAVYLCASGQGRAGELFFGEGSRLTVL.

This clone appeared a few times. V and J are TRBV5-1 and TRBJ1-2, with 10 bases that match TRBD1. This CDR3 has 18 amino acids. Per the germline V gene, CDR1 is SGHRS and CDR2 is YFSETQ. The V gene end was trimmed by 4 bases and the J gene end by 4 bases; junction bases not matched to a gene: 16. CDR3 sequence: CASSPRDRGNRGRYGYTF. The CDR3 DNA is TGCGCCAGCAGCCCACGGGACAGGGGAAATCGGGGACGCTATGGCTACACCTTC.